Shown below are 20 T cell receptor beta chains from a single sample sequenced in a study of T cell repertoires in urothelial bladder cancer. Produced via immunoSEQ multiplex PCR; TCRdb's table is partial and in-frame only. This sample yields about 13,000 clones, of which 66% are seen a single time; 8.9% belongs to the top ten. Sequencing was done on a sample of tumor-infiltrating cells from bladder cancer. These receptors all come from a human donor with urothelial carcinoma.

The CDR3 DNA follows: TGTGCCAGCAGCCCCCGAGAAGCTGGAAACACCATATATTTT. Translation: CASSPREAGNTIYF. This chain joins TRBV7-9 and TRBJ1-3; unclear D gene. The ends were cut back, 5 bases at V and 2 bases at J, with 10 bases in the middle. Germline V CDR1 and CDR2: SEHNR, FQNEAQ (reference sequence). The CDR3 length is 14 residues.

This sequence joins TRBV5-4 and TRBJ2-3; D may be TRBD1 or TRBD2 (5 bases each). Germline loops: CDR1 SGHNT, CDR2 YYREEE (reference sequence). The length of the CDR3 is 15 residues. The V end was cut by 3 bases, the J end by 0 bases, with 11 bases between. CDR3: CASSSWDESTDTQYF. CDR3 sequence (DNA): TGTGCCAGCAGCTCGTGGGACGAGAGCACAGATACGCAGTATTTT.

This rearrangement joins TRBV11-3 to TRBJ2-1; 10 positions agree with TRBD2. The CDR3 extends over 16 amino acids. Germline V CDR1 and CDR2: SGHNT, YENEEA. The V gene end was trimmed by 0 bases and the J gene end by 6 bases; junction bases not matched to a gene: 5. The CDR3 here is CASSLDGTSEANEQFF. In nucleotides, the CDR3 is TGTGCCAGCAGCTTAGATGGGACTAGCGAAGCCAATGAGCAGTTCTTC.

This clone was seen only a few times. The V gene is TRBV2, the J gene TRBJ2-1; D is undetermined. CDR3 length: 16 amino acids. V lost 6 bases and J 0 bases, leaving 15 bases between the germline ends. Germline loops: CDR1 SNHLY, CDR2 FYNNEI. The CDR3 sequence is CASRARASSSYNEQFF. The CDR3 DNA follows: TGTGCCAGCAGGGCACGGGCCTCGAGCTCCTACAATGAGCAGTTCTTC. Full variable domain (outside the CDR3, taken from reference TRBV2 and TRBJ2-1): EPEVTQTPSHQVTQMGQEVILRCVPISNHLYFYWYRQILGQKVEFLVSFYNNEISEKSEIFDDQFSVERPDGSNFTLKIRSTKLEDSAMYFCASRARASSSYNEQFFGPGTRLTVL.

V usage is TRBV9 and J usage is TRBJ2-1; D remains ambiguous. Trimming left V 0 bases short and J 2 bases short, with 9 bases between. From germline, CDR1 is SGDLS and CDR2 YYNGEE. CDR3 length equals 15 residues. CDR3 DNA: TGTGCCAGCAGCGTAGTTTCAGTGGCCTACAATGAGCAGTTCTTC. It is translated as CASSVVSVAYNEQFF.

This chain uses TRBV5-1 with TRBJ2-7, with 9 bases aligning to TRBD1. The CDR3 runs 16 residues. Germline V gene lookup returns CDR1 SGHRS and CDR2 YFSETQ. With V trimmed by 0 bases and J by 3 bases, 7 bases remained unmatched. This CDR3 is CASSLGPRDRDYEQYF. The CDR3 region has the DNA TGCGCCAGCAGCTTGGGCCCCCGGGACAGGGACTACGAGCAGTACTTC.

This chain connects TRBV4-2 to TRBJ1-2; no firm D call. Trimming stripped 1 base from V and 2 bases from J, with 8 bases between. The CDR3 has 14 amino acids. Germline loops: CDR1 LGHNA, CDR2 YNFKEQ. Here the CDR3 reads CASSQGGINYGYTF. DNA for the CDR3: TGTGCCAGCAGCCAAGGAGGGATAAACTATGGCTACACCTTC.

The rearrangement links TRBV5-1 to TRBJ2-2; maybe TRBD2 (5 bases). The germline V gene has CDR1 SGHRS and CDR2 YFSETQ. This CDR3 has 15 residues. Trimming removed 4 bases from V and 3 bases from J, with 13 bases in between. CDR3 sequence: CASSPGEGHTGELFF. CDR3 DNA: TGCGCCAGCAGCCCTGGAGAGGGTCACACCGGGGAGCTGTTTTTT. Variable domain in full (rest from reference TRBV5-1 and TRBJ2-2): KAGVTQTPRYLIKTRGQQVTLSCSPISGHRSVSWYQQTPGQGLQFLFEYFSETQRNKGNFPGRFSGRQFSNSRSEMNVSTLELGDSALYLCASSPGEGHTGELFFGEGSRLTVL.

CDR3 bases: TGTGCCAGCAGCTTAGGACGGGCGGGGGGAACGGAGACCCAGTACTTC. It codes for CASSLGRAGGTETQYF. The chain couples TRBV7-2 to TRBJ2-5; 8 positions agree with TRBD2. The CDR3 loop spans 16 amino acids. Germline lookup yields CDR1 SGHTA and CDR2 FQGNSA. V lost 1 base to trimming and J lost 5 bases; unmatched junction nucleotides: 9.

This chain joins TRBV7-2 and TRBJ2-7, with 15 bases identical to TRBD2. The CDR3 has 14 amino acids. CDR1 and CDR2 from the germline V gene are SGHTA and FQGNSA. With 8 bases clipped from V and 3 bases from J, the junction kept 2 bases outside the gene matches. In nucleotides, the CDR3 is TGTGCCAGCGGACTAGCGGGGGGGCTCTACGAGCAGTACTTC. Amino acid sequence: CASGLAGGLYEQYF.

This chain joins TRBV7-3 and TRBJ2-7; 14 positions match TRBD2. This CDR3 has 13 residues. Germline-derived CDR1 and CDR2 are SGHTA and FQGTGA. J was trimmed by 6 bases and V by 5 bases; bases with no gene match: 0. Written as DNA, the CDR3 is TGTGCCAGCAGCGGACTAGCGGGGGGCGAGCAGTACTTC. Its protein product is CASSGLAGGEQYF.

The rearrangement uses TRBV2 and TRBJ2-3; 13 bases line up with TRBD2. Germline V gene sequence: CDR1 SNHLY, CDR2 FYNNEI. The CDR3 is 16 residues long. The V segment lost 5 bases and the J segment 3 bases; nucleotides outside the gene matches: 5. For the CDR3, the DNA is TGTGCCAGCAGTCCCGGGACTAGCGGGGTTACAGATACGCAGTATTTT. Translating gives CASSPGTSGVTDTQYF.

This clone occurred a few times. The chain carries TRBV2 and TRBJ1-2, with 7 nucleotides matching TRBD1. V was pared by 4 bases and J by 4 bases, with 6 bases of the junction left unmatched. The CDR3 has 14 amino acids. Germline V gene data show CDR1 as SNHLY and CDR2 as FYNNEI. This CDR3 is CASSGDSNVYGYTF. DNA for the CDR3: TGTGCCAGCAGTGGGGACAGCAACGTCTATGGCTACACCTTC.

The CDR3 here is CASVLAGGPRYPYF. The CDR3 DNA is TGTGCCAGCGTGCTAGCGGGGGGCCCACGCTACCCGTATTTT. The chain employs TRBV6-1 and TRBJ2-3; TRBD2 matches 11 bases. Germline CDR1 MNHNS, CDR2 SASEGT. The CDR3 has 14 residues. With V trimmed by 8 bases and J by 14 bases, 15 bases remained unmatched.

The rearrangement joins TRBV9 to TRBJ2-1; TRBD2 matches 11 bases. The CDR3 covers 14 residues. After removal of 4 bases from V and 8 bases from J, the junction contained 5 bases not matched to a gene. Germline V gives CDR1 SGDLS, CDR2 YYNGEE. The chain's CDR3 is CASSPGLAADEQFF. CDR3 sequence (DNA): TGTGCCAGCAGCCCGGGACTAGCGGCCGATGAGCAGTTCTTC. Together with reference TRBV9 and TRBJ2-1, the CDR3 gives the full variable domain: DSGVTQTPKHLITATGQRVTLRCSPRSGDLSVYWYQQSLDQGLQFLIQYYNGEERAKGNILERFSAQQFPDLHSELNLSSLELGDSALYFCASSPGLAADEQFFGPGTRLTVL.

The chain combines TRBV7-9 with TRBJ2-3; no firm D call. The germline V gene encodes CDR1 SEHNR and CDR2 FQNEAQ (reference sequence). Deletions cut 5 bases from V and 6 bases from J, with 21 bases between. The CDR3 has 16 amino acids. DNA of the CDR3: TGTGCCAGCAGCCTCTCTAGTACGCTGAGGTCGGATACGCAGTATTTT. This gives the protein CASSLSSTLRSDTQYF.

V usage is TRBV7-2 and J usage is TRBJ2-5; the match to TRBD2 covers 13 bases. Germline V gives CDR1 SGHTA, CDR2 FQGNSA. Trimming cost V 5 bases and J 14 bases; bases outside gene matches: 11. The CDR3 loop spans 14 amino acids. The CDR3 nucleotides are TGTGCCAGCAGCCCAGGGACTAGCGGGGCAACGCCCTACTTC. Its protein product is CASSPGTSGATPYF.

The gene calls are TRBV6-5 and TRBJ1-1; a possible D gene is TRBD1 (5 bases). Germline V gene data show CDR1 as MNHEY and CDR2 as SVGAGI. This CDR3 has 12 amino acids. Trimming shortened V by 7 bases and J by 1 base, and 7 bases separated the two germline ends. CDR3 bases: TGTGCCAGCACCCAGGGGAACACTGAAGCTTTCTTT. Amino acid sequence: CASTQGNTEAFF.

CDR3 nucleotides: TGTGCTAGTGGTTCCCCCGGGGCGGGGGGGCAAAATGAGCAGTTCTTC. It is translated as CASGSPGAGGQNEQFF. The chain is built from TRBV12-5 and TRBJ2-1, with 9 bases fitting TRBD2. Germline assignment: CDR1 LGHNT and CDR2 FRNRAP. The V gene end was trimmed by 4 bases and the J gene end by 7 bases; junction bases not matched to a gene: 11. The CDR3 length is 16 residues.

J is TRBJ2-5 and V is TRBV6-5; TRBD2 aligns across 13 bases. V lost 2 bases and J lost 4; bases outside the gene matches: 4. The CDR3 contains 16 residues. The germline CDR1 and CDR2 sequences are MNHEY and SVGAGI. In nucleotides, the CDR3 is TGTGCCAGCAGTTACCGGACTAGCGGGGGTGTAGAGACCCAGTACTTC. Amino acids: CASSYRTSGGVETQYF.